This TCR beta chain was sequenced in a study of cytotoxic CD8 clonotypes in ibrutinib-treated CLL (dated by TCRdb to about 2021). A note on the overall study: The cohort was composed of ten to eleven relapsed/refractory and roughly 14 treatment-naive patients; IGHV unmutated status was identified in some 17 patients. Responses were partial in roughly 25 patients and complete in 2; after median about 70 months follow-up, roughly 14 stayed in remission and about 12 progressed. Response samples were taken after a median of 12 months on treatment, ranging from roughly 6 to 36 months. On average, each sample yielded around 250,000 productive templates and around 98,000 productive rearrangements. Of the roughly 86 participants in the trial, 20 to 30 had longitudinal samples available. Patients were still on ibrutinib when every remission and progressive disease sample was collected. Cryopreserved peripheral blood mononuclear cells were obtained before treatment, at response, and at either sustained remission or disease progression. The investigation overall reported the following: Clonality increased at ibrutinib response, stayed stable in sustained remission, and fell back toward baseline at progression. At baseline, clonality was higher than in age-matched healthy donors and showed a strong correlation with circulating CD8+ T-cell counts. Public clonotypes were rare and either shrank or stayed stable during treatment, and the rise in clonality at ibrutinib response reflected expansion of private clonotypes. Lymph node repertoires were not examined, and the timing of sampling was not matched between patients in sustained remission and those whose disease progressed.

This clone was found a few times. The antigen this receptor binds is unknown. Base quality data are lacking; no much larger clone is found one base away. On a MiSeq, deep resolution sequencing aimed for a depth between 1 in 1 million and 1 in 200,000 T cells, with each clonotype covered approximately 9.2x on average. The immunoSEQ hsTCRB Kit was used to generate TCR beta libraries. The paper's processing steps were these. ImmunoSEQ Data Assistant and ImmunoSEQ Analyzer were used for data analysis, and V, D and J genes were assigned according to IMGT definitions. Clonality was computed as one minus normalized Shannon entropy of productive rearrangement frequencies, ranging from 0 to 1. Only overrepresented clonotypes making up at least 0.05% of the repertoire of each patient were included in the public clonotype analysis. About twelve repertoires from age-matched healthy donors, obtained from immuneACCESS, served as clonality controls. Here the immuneACCESS table is served through TCRdb, limited to in-frame sequences with V and J called. Missing clones are a known gap in these copies; in checked studies unresolved V genes cover under half, and the rest lacks a known reason. D and trimming come from the DNA, and the V and J calls and clone size come from that table. The sample contains 13,000 to 15,000 clones, approximately 52% of them found a single time. The biggest ten clones account for about 34% of the sample.

Approximately 2 micrograms of genomic DNA were extracted from cryopreserved PBMCs for TCR beta library preparation. Longitudinal blood samples from CLL patients on ibrutinib monotherapy underwent high-throughput TCR beta sequencing. The patients took part in an open-label, single-center phase 2 trial of ibrutinib monotherapy. Taken from cysteine to phenylalanine, the CDR3 has 11 residues. The DNA shown is the 33-base CDR3, in frame from base 1. Looking up the germline V gene (reference sequence) yields CDR1 WNHNN and CDR2 SYGVQD. Trimming at the junction amounts to 8 bases on V and 10 bases on J, and the germline ends lie 14 bases apart.

The source was PBMCs, collected at an approximately 22-month disease-progression time point, from a patient treated with ibrutinib. The chain is encoded by TRBV10-1 joined to TRBJ1-2, with the D gene too uncertain to name. This receptor was identified in a human donor with chronic lymphocytic leukemia. The bases are TGCGCCAGCGGCATAGATGTCCCCTACACCTTC. The encoded protein is CASGIDVPYTF.